Listed below are T cell receptor beta chains from one sample, sequenced in a study of blood T cells in healthy people across ages. TCRdb reanalysed the 5' RACE reads using MiXCR and keeps one entry per CDR3 protein. The data contain about a million distinct CDR3 sequences, 35% to 40% of them singletons. The source material was blood. These receptors came from a young man in good health. Each CDR3 is given with its conserved first and last residue.

v_gene: TRBV7-2
CDR3aa: CASSPEYHRAFF

v_gene: TRBV28
CDR3aa: CASSGGVQETQYF

v_gene: TRBV6-5
CDR3aa: CASSYRVGALDEQFF

v_gene: TRBV7-2
CDR3aa: CASSLVPQLDSYEQYF

v_gene: TRBV5-1
CDR3aa: CASSLRGAPRTDTQYF

v_gene: TRBV7-9
CDR3aa: CASSGDRGFYEQYF

v_gene: TRBV6-1
CDR3aa: CASSERPGMYPIDTQYF

v_gene: TRBV12-3/TRBV12-4
CDR3aa: CASSSPPGHLNYGYTF

v_gene: TRBV6-5
CDR3aa: CASSYSRGGNQPQHF

v_gene: TRBV5-1
CDR3aa: CASSLSEDEQYF

v_gene: TRBV6-6
CDR3aa: CASSYQVDQPQHF

v_gene: TRBV20-1
CDR3aa: CSQQGRGTYEQYF

v_gene: TRBV3-1
CDR3aa: CASSQEGQTNYEQYF

v_gene: TRBV15
CDR3aa: CATSRDYSAYEQYF

v_gene: TRBV20-1
CDR3aa: CSASGGNSYEQYF

v_gene: TRBV6-2/TRBV6-3
CDR3aa: CASSEGESYNEQFF

v_gene: TRBV12-3/TRBV12-4
CDR3aa: CASSWTHASTDTQYF

v_gene: TRBV6-2/TRBV6-3
CDR3aa: CASTNPGGGYGYTF

v_gene: TRBV30
CDR3aa: CAWSRGAVDGHTF

v_gene: TRBV2
CDR3aa: CASSVLTGGFGYTF

v_gene: TRBV6-4
CDR3aa: CAGSDLLGGEQYF

v_gene: TRBV25-1
CDR3aa: CASSELAGQETQYF

v_gene: TRBV20-1
CDR3aa: CSAGTSGGYDEQYF

v_gene: TRBV7-3
CDR3aa: CANSLRGQTSTDTQYF

v_gene: TRBV19
CDR3aa: CASSIGNLGTTDTQYF

v_gene: TRBV27
CDR3aa: CASSTAGKNGLNYGYTF

v_gene: TRBV28
CDR3aa: CASSLRGRTSTDTQYF

v_gene: TRBV5-1
CDR3aa: CASSPRPVLRTDTQYF

v_gene: TRBV7-2
CDR3aa: CASSTRTVPDTQYF

v_gene: TRBV7-2
CDR3aa: CASTVRTGPYEQYF

v_gene: TRBV2
CDR3aa: CASSDRVETQYF

v_gene: TRBV12-3/TRBV12-4
CDR3aa: CASARRRGGADTQYF

v_gene: TRBV29-1
CDR3aa: CSVEVGTGVGGELFF

v_gene: TRBV6-1
CDR3aa: CASSEYDLETQYF

v_gene: TRBV2
CDR3aa: CASTGGAFTDTQYF

v_gene: TRBV2
CDR3aa: CASSEASVETQYF

v_gene: TRBV7-8
CDR3aa: CASSPPRSWGTEAFF

v_gene: TRBV16
CDR3aa: CASSPSRQGDGEQFF

v_gene: TRBV30
CDR3aa: CAWSVRGGSGYTF

v_gene: TRBV2
CDR3aa: CASSRQGGWTDTQYF

v_gene: TRBV20-1
CDR3aa: CSASFTLSSQGAGYNEQFF

v_gene: TRBV20-1
CDR3aa: CSARFAQGLGEKLFF

v_gene: TRBV7-2
CDR3aa: CASSSRGTKYNEQYF

v_gene: TRBV28
CDR3aa: CASLDRGPYEQYF

v_gene: TRBV11-2
CDR3aa: CASSFYKDTPNTEAFF

v_gene: TRBV28
CDR3aa: CASSLRKTQYF

v_gene: TRBV5-1
CDR3aa: CASSSSSGANVLTF

v_gene: TRBV3-1
CDR3aa: CASSLNLIDGYTF